These 8 T cell receptor beta chains were sequenced from one sample in a study of T-cell reconstitution after alpha-beta-depleted transplantation in children. Molecular barcoding with unique molecular identifiers was used for the TCRbeta library. TCRdb independently ran MiXCR on the PCR reads; one entry per CDR3 protein. The sample lists 85,000 to 120,000 distinct CDR3 sequences; roughly 7.6% were seen once. The specimen comprised PBMCs, sampled before TCRalphabeta/CD19-depleted stem cell transplant. These receptors were taken from a boy aged 2 to 10 with acute lymphoblastic leukemia, due to receive a stem cell transplant.

This clonotype was picked up a small number of times. The chain is built from TRBV12-3 or TRBV12-4 and TRBJ2-3, with 11 nucleotides matching TRBD2. The junction had 11 bases not matched to a gene; V was cut back by 3 bases and J by 0 bases. The length of the CDR3 is 19 residues. CDR3 region: CASSFELAGASPSTDTQYF. CDR3 bases: TGTGCCAGCAGTTTTGAACTAGCGGGGGCCTCCCCTAGCACAGATACGCAGTATTTT.

In its sample, this clonotype was seen many times. This sequence joins TRBV28 and TRBJ2-1; D is undetermined. Trimming shortened V by 6 bases and J by 4 bases, and 16 bases separated the two germline ends. The germline CDR1 and CDR2 sequences are MDHEN and SYDVKM. The CDR3 runs to 15 residues. CDR3 DNA: TGTGCCAGCAGCCCCCTAAGCGTCACTTACAATGAGCAGTTCTTC. It codes for CASSPLSVTYNEQFF. Together with reference TRBV28 and TRBJ2-1, the CDR3 gives the full variable domain: DVKVTQSSRYLVKRTGEKVFLECVQDMDHENMFWYRQDPGLGLRLIYFSYDVKMKEKGDIPEGYSVSREKKERFSLILESASTNQTSMYLCASSPLSVTYNEQFFGPGTRLTVL.

V and J are TRBV20-1 and TRBJ1-5; TRBD1 matches at 11 bases. The CDR3 has 18 amino acids. Losses at the gene ends were 6 bases for V and 0 bases for J; bases not matched to a gene: 13. Germline V CDR1 and CDR2: DFQATT, SNEGSKA (reference sequence). The CDR3: CSARAGTGGVVSNQPQHF. CDR3 nucleotide sequence: TGCAGTGCCCGCGCCGGGACAGGGGGTGTTGTTAGCAATCAGCCCCAGCATTTT.

The chain joins TRBV19 to TRBJ1-1; D is undetermined. From germline, CDR1 is LNHDA and CDR2 SQIVND (reference sequence). V lost 6 bases to trimming and J lost 1 base, with 18 bases between them. The length of the CDR3 is 16 residues. Here the CDR3 DNA reads TGTGCCAGTAGGGACGAGGGCGTCATATGGAACACTGAAGCTTTCTTT. Translating it yields CASRDEGVIWNTEAFF.

This clonotype has ten or more counts. The J gene is TRBJ2-2, the V gene TRBV5-6; D ambiguous. This CDR3 is built from 16 residues. V was trimmed by 3 bases and J by 0 bases, leaving 12 bases between them. CDR1 and CDR2 (germline): SGHDT, YYEEEE. The CDR3 loop reads CASSWTKFANTGELFF. The CDR3 region has the DNA TGTGCCAGCAGCTGGACGAAATTCGCGAACACCGGGGAGCTGTTTTTT.

Details on this clonotype: A much larger clone differs by one base, so this may be a read error. V usage is TRBV25-1 and J usage is TRBJ1-2; weak D call: TRBD1 (6 bases). The CDR3 contains 14 residues. Germline CDR1 reads MGHDK; CDR2 reads SYGVNS. Deletions cut 6 bases from V and 7 bases from J, with 18 bases between. CDR3 in amino acids: CASSLGQRAGGYTF. The CDR3 DNA reads as TGTGCCAGCAGCCTTGGACAGAGGGCGGGTGGCTACACCTTC.

In its sample, this clonotype was seen many times. The V call is TRBV20-1, the J call TRBJ2-7; 7 nucleotides align to TRBD2. Germline CDR1 and CDR2: DFQATT and SNEGSKA (reference sequence). Trimming cost V 0 bases and J 3 bases; bases outside gene matches: 8. CDR3 length: 15 amino acids. CDR3 bases: TGCAGTGCTAGAGATGGTGGGGGGGACTACTACGAGCAGTACTTC. Translating it yields CSARDGGGDYYEQYF.

This clonotype was counted only a few times. The chain recombines TRBV5-6 with TRBJ1-6; no definite D call. This CDR3 is built from 15 residues. CDR1 SGHDT and CDR2 YYEEEE come from the germline V gene. V was cut by 3 bases and J by 5 bases, with 12 bases left in between. The CDR3 DNA reads as TGTGCCAGCAGCTGGAAGGAATCTGATAATTCACCCCTCCACTTT. This codes for CASSWKESDNSPLHF. The full variable domain, in which reference TRBV5-6 and TRBJ1-6 provide the parts outside the CDR3, is DAGVTQSPTHLIKTRGQQVTLRCSPKSGHDTVSWYQQALGQGPQFIFQYYEEEERQRGNFPDRFSGHQFPNYSSELNVNALLLGDSALYLCASSWKESDNSPLHFGNGTRLTVT.